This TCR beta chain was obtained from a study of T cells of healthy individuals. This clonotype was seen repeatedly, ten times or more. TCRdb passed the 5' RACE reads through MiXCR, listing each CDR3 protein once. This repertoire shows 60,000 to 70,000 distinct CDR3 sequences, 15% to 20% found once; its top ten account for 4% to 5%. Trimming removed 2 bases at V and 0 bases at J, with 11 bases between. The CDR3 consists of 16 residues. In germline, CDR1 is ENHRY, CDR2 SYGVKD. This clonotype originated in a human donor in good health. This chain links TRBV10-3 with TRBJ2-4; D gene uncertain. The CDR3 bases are TGTGCCATCAGTGAGGAGCTGATACTAGCCAAAAACATTCAGTACTTC. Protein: CAISEELILAKNIQYF.